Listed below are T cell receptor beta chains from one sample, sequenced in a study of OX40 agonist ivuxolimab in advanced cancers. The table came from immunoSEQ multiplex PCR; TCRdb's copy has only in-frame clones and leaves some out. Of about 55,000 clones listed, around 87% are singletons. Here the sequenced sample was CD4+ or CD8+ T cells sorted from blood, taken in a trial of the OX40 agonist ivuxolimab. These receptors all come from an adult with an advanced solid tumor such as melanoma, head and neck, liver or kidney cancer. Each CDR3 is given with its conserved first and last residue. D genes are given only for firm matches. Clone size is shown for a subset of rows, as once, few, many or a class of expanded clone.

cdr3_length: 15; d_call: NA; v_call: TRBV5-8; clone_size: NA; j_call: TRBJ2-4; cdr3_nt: TGTGCCAGCAGCGCCCGGGAGCTAGCCAAAAACATTCAGTACTTC; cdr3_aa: CASSARELAKNIQYF
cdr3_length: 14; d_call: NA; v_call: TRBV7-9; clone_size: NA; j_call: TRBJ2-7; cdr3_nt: TGTGCCAGCAGCCCCCTCGAGGTTTCCTACGAGCAGTACTTC; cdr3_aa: CASSPLEVSYEQYF
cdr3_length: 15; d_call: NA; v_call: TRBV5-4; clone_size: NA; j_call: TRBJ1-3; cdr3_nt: TGTGCCAGCAGCTCCGGACCGCCGACGGGAAACACCATATATTTT; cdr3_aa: CASSSGPPTGNTIYF
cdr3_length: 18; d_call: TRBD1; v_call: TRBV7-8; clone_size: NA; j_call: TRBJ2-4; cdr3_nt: TGTGCCAGCAGTAGCATGGGACAGGGGGCATTCGGCAAAAACATTCAGTACTTC; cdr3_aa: CASSSMGQGAFGKNIQYF
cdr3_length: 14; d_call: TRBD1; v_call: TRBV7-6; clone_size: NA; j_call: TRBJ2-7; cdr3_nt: TGTGCCAGCAGCTTCCGGACAGGGACCTACGAGCAGTACTTC; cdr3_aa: CASSFRTGTYEQYF
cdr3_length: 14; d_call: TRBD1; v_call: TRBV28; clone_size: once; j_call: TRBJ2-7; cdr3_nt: TGTGCCAGTAACAGACAGGGAAAAGACTACGAGCAGTACTTC; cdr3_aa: CASNRQGKDYEQYF
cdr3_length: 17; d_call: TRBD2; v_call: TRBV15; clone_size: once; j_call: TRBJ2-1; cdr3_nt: TGTGCCACCAGTAGAGATGGCGGGACTAGCGGAAACAATGAGCAGTTCTTC; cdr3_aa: CATSRDGGTSGNNEQFF
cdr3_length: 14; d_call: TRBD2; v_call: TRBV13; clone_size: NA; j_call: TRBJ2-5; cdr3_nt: TGTGCCAGCAGCTCGCGGGGGGCAAGAGAGACCCAGTACTTC; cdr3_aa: CASSSRGARETQYF
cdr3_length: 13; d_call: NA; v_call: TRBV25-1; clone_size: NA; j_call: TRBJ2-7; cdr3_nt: TGTGCCAGCAGTGTTTCCGGGACCTACGAGCAGTACTTC; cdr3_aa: CASSVSGTYEQYF
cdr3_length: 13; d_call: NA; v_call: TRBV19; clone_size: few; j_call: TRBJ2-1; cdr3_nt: TGTGCCAGTAGTATCGCTGGCGAGAATGAGCAGTTCTTC; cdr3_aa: CASSIAGENEQFF
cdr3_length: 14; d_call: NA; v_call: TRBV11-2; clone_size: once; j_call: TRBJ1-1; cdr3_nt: TGTGCCAGCAGCCCTCCGGGGGCGGAAACTGAAGCTTTCTTT; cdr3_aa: CASSPPGAETEAFF
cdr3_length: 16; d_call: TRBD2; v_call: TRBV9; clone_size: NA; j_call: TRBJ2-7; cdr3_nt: TGTGCCAGCAGCGTAGGCCTGGGGCTAGCGGGAGCCGAGCAGTACTTC; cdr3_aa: CASSVGLGLAGAEQYF
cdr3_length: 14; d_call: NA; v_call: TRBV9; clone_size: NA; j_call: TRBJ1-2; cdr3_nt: TGTGCCAGCAGCCCACTAGGGGCTAACTATGGCTACACCTTC; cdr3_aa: CASSPLGANYGYTF
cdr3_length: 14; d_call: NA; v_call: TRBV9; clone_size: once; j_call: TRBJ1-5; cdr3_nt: TGTGCCGGCAGCGTAGACCATAGCAATCAGCCCCAGCATTTT; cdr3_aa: CAGSVDHSNQPQHF
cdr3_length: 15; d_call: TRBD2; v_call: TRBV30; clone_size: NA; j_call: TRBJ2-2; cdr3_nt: TGTGCCTGGAGTGTAGTACTAGCGGGAGCCGGGGAGCTGTTTTTT; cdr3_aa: CAWSVVLAGAGELFF
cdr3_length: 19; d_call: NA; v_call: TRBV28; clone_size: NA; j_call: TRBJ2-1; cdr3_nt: TGTGCCAGCAGTTTCGATTGTGGACTTCCGACACCGGGACAAGGTGAGCGGTTCTTC; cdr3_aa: CASSFDCGLPTPGQGERFF
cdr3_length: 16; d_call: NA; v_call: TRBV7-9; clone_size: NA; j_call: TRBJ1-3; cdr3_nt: TGTGCCAGCAGCTTATGGGGCAGCCGCTCTGGAAACACCATATATTTT; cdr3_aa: CASSLWGSRSGNTIYF
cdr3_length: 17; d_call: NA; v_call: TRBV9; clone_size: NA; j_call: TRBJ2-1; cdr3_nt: TGTGCCAGCAGCGTAGGCACACTACGAAGCTCCTACAATGAGCAGTTCTTC; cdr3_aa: CASSVGTLRSSYNEQFF
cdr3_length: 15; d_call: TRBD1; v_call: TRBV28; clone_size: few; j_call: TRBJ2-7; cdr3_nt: TGTGCCAGCAGTTTATTGAGGACAGGGGCGGGCGAGCAGTACTTC; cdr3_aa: CASSLLRTGAGEQYF
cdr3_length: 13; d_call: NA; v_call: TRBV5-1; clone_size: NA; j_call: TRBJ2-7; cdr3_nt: TGCGCCAGCAGCCTGGACGGAGCCTACGAGCAGTACTTC; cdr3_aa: CASSLDGAYEQYF
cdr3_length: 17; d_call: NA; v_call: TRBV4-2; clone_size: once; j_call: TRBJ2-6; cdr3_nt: TGTGCCAGCAGCCAGGGTAGCGTTCACTCTGGGGCCAACGTCCTGACTTTC; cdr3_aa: CASSQGSVHSGANVLTF
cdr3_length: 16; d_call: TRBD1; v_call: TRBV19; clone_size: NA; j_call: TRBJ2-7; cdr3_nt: TGTGCCAGTAGTACTCCCGGGACAGGGGTTATAGACGAGCAGTACTTC; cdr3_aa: CASSTPGTGVIDEQYF
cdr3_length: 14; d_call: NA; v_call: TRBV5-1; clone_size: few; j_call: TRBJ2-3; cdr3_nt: TGCGCCAGCCGCACTGGACGTAGCACAGATACGCAGTATTTT; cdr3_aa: CASRTGRSTDTQYF
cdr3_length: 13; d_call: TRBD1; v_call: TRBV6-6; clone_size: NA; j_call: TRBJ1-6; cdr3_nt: TGTGCCATCGGACAGGGGGCGAGTCCACCCCTCCACTTT; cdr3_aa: CAIGQGASPPLHF
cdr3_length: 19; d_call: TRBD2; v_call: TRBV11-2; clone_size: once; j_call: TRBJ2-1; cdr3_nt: TGTGCCAGCAGAGATCGGGGGCTAGCGGGAGCGTGGGGATACAATGAGCAGTTCTTC; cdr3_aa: CASRDRGLAGAWGYNEQFF
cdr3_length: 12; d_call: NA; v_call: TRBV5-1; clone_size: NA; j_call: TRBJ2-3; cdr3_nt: TGCGCCAGCGGACCGGGCACAGATACGCAGTATTTT; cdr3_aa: CASGPGTDTQYF
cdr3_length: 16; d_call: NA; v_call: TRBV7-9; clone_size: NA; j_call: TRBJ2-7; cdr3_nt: TGTGCCAGCAGCTTTCCTCCGACGGCGAGCTCCTACGAGCAGTACTTC; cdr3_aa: CASSFPPTASSYEQYF
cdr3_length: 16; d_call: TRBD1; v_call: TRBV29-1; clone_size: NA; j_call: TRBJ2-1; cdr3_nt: TGCAGCGTTGAAGGGGTCCAGGGGGCTTCCTACAATGAGCAGTTCTTC; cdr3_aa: CSVEGVQGASYNEQFF